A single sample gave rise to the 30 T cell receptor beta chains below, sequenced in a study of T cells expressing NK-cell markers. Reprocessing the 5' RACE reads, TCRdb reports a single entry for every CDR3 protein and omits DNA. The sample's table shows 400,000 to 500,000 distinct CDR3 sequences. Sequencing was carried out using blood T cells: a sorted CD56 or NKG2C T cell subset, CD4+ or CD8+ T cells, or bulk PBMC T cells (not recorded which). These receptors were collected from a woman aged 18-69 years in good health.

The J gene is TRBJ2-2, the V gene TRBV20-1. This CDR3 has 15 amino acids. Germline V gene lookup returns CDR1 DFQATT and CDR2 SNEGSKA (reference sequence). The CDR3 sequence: CSARAFQPATGELFF.

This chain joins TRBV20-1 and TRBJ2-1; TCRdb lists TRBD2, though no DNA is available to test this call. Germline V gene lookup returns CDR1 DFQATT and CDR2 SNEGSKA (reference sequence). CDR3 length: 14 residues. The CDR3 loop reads CSAGPSGRYNEQFF.

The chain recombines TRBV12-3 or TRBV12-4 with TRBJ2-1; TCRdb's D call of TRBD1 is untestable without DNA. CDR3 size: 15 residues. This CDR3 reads CASSPTGGGYNEQFF.

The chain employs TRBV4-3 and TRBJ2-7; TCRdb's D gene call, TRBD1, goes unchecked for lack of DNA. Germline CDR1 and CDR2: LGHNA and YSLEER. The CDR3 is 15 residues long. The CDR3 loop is CASSLERTGGVEQYF.

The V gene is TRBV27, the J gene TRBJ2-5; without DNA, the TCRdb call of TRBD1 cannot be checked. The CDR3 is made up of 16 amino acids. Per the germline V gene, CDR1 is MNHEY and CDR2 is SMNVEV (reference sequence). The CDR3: CASSLFLGTGEETQYF.

CDR3 region: CASRDTGTDTGELFF. This chain connects TRBV2 to TRBJ2-2; there is no DNA to check the TCRdb D call of TRBD1. CDR1 and CDR2 (germline): SNHLY, FYNNEI. The CDR3 is 15 amino acids.

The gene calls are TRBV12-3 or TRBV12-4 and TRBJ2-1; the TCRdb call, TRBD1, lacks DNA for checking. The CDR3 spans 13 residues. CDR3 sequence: CASRGTGYLEQFF.

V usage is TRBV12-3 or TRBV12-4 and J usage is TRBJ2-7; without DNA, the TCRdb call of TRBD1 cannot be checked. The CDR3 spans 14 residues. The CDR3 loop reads CASSLRDPSYEQYF.

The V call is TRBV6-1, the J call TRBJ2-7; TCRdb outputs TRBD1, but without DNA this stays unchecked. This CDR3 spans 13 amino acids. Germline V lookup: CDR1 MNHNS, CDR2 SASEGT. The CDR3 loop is CASHETGDYEQYF.

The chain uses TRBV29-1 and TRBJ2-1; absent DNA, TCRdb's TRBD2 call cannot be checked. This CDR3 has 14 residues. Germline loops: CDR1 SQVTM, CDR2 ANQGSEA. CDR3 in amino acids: CSVGGLAGLNEQFF.

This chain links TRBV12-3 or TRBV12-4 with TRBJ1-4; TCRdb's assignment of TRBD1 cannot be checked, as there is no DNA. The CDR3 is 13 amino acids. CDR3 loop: CASTPVGVEKLFF.

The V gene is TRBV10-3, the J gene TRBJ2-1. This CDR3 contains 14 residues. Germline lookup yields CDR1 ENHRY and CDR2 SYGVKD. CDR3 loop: CAISEFSWANEQFF.

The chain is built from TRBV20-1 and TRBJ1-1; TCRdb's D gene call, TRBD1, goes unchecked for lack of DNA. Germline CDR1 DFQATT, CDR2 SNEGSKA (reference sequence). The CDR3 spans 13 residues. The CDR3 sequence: CSAAPPGYTEAFF.

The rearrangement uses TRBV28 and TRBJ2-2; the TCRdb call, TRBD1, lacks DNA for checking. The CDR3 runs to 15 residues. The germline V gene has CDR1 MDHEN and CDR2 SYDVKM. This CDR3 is CASTPWGQNTGELFF.

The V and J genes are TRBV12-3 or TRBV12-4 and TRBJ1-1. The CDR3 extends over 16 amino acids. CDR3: CASSPLDSMMGTEAFF.

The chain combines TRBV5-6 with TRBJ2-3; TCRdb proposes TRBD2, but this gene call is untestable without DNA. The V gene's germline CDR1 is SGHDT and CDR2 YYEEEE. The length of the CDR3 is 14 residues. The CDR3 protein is CASSWGGGQYTQYF.

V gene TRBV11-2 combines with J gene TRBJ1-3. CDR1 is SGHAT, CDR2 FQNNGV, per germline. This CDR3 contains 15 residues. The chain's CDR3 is CASSLGTSSGNTIYF.

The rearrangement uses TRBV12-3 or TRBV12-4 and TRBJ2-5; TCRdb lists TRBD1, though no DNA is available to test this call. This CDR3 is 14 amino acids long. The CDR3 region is CASSLQARRETQYF.

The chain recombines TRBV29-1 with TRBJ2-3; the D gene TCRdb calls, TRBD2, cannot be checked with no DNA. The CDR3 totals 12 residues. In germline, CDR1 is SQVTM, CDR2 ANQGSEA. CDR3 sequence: CSVEGGSDTQYF.

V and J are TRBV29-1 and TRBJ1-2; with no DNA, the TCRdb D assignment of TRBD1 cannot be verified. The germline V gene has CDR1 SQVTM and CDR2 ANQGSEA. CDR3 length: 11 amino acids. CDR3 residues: CSARTDSRYTF.

Here the CDR3 reads CASSGIDRGSPLHF. V gene TRBV2 combines with J gene TRBJ1-6; TCRdb lists TRBD1, though no DNA is available to test this call. Looked up from germline, CDR1 is SNHLY and CDR2 is FYNNEI. This CDR3 is 14 amino acids long. The whole variable domain, remainder taken from reference TRBV2 and TRBJ1-6, is EPEVTQTPSHQVTQMGQEVILRCVPISNHLYFYWYRQILGQKVEFLVSFYNNEISEKSEIFDDQFSVERPDGSNFTLKIRSTKLEDSAMYFCASSGIDRGSPLHFGNGTRLTVT.

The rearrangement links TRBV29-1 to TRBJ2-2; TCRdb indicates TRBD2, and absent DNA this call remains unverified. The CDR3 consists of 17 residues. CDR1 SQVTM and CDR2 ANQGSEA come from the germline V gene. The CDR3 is CSVEIVAGESYTGELFF.

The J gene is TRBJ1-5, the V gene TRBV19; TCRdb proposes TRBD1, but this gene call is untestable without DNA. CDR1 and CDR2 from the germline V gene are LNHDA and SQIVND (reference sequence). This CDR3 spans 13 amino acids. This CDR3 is CASSIQGEQPQHF.

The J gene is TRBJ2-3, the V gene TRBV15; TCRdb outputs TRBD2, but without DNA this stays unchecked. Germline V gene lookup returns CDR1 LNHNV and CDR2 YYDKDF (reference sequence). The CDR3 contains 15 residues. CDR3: CATRGAGGITDTQYF. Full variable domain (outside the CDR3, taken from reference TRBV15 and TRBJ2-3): DAMVIQNPRYQVTQFGKPVTLSCSQTLNHNVMYWYQQKSSQAPKLLFHYYDKDFNNEADTPDNFQSRRPNTSFCFLDIRSPGLGDTAMYLCATRGAGGITDTQYFGPGTRLTVL.

The CDR3 sequence is CASKGPYNEKLFF. This rearrangement joins TRBV12-3 or TRBV12-4 to TRBJ1-4. This CDR3 spans 13 amino acids.

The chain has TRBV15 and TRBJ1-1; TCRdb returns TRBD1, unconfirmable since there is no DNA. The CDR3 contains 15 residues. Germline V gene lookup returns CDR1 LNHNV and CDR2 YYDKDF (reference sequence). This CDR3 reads CATSREGQGYTEAFF. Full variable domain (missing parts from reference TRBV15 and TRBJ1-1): DAMVIQNPRYQVTQFGKPVTLSCSQTLNHNVMYWYQQKSSQAPKLLFHYYDKDFNNEADTPDNFQSRRPNTSFCFLDIRSPGLGDTAMYLCATSREGQGYTEAFFGQGTRLTVV.

CDR3 protein: CSAKNEGAHYGYTF. The genes are TRBV20-1 and TRBJ1-2; the D call from TCRdb, TRBD1, cannot be confirmed without DNA. The germline CDR1 and CDR2 sequences are DFQATT and SNEGSKA (reference sequence). This CDR3 contains 14 residues.

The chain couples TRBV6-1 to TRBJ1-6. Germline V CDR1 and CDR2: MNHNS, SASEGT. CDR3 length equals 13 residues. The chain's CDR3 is CASTPMVGSPLHF.

The CDR3: CATSPRTVSPLHF. The genes are TRBV15 and TRBJ1-6; TCRdb's assignment of TRBD1 cannot be checked, as there is no DNA. Per germline, CDR1 LNHNV and CDR2 YYDKDF (reference sequence). This CDR3 is 13 amino acids long.

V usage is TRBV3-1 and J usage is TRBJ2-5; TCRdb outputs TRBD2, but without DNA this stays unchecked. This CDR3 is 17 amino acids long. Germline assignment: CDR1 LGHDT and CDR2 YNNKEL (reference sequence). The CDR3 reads CASSHLRLAGDSETQYF.